This T cell receptor (beta chain) was observed in a study of cytomegalovirus exposure and HLA in healthy donors. Assay used: immunoSEQ multiplex PCR; TCRdb lists only in-frame clones, some missing. The sample shows roughly 130,000 clones, 75% to 90% of them seen only once. Per germline, CDR1 MDHEN and CDR2 SYDVKM. The CDR3 loop spans 13 amino acids. Trimming removed 3 bases at V and 6 bases at J, with 11 bases between. This receptor was identified in a woman aged 30 to 39 in good health and CMV-seropositive. The sample was PBMCs. The V call is TRBV28, the J call TRBJ1-1; D call uncertain. The CDR3 spells CASSFVVSAEAFF. The CDR3 nucleotides are TGTGCCAGCAGTTTTGTGGTCTCGGCTGAAGCTTTCTTT. The full variable domain, with the rest looked up from reference TRBV28 and TRBJ1-1, is DVKVTQSSRYLVKRTGEKVFLECVQDMDHENMFWYRQDPGLGLRLIYFSYDVKMKEKGDIPEGYSVSREKKERFSLILESASTNQTSMYLCASSFVVSAEAFFGQGTRLTVV.